This entry is about one T cell receptor beta chain. Its antigen is undetermined. This sample is drawn from a study of T-cell reconstitution after alpha-beta-depleted transplantation in children. The germline gives CDR1 MNHNS, CDR2 SASEGT. Trimming took 3 bases from V and 3 from J, leaving 20 bases between them. The CDR3 is 18 amino acids. Construction of the TCRbeta library involved unique molecular identifiers. TCRdb redid the calling of the PCR reads with MiXCR, one entry per CDR3 protein. The data hold approximately 800,000 distinct CDR3 sequences, with around 17% observed a single time. Points from the study as a whole: Where alpha-beta T cells came from about two months after transplant was reportedly several hundred expanded graft clones.

This material consisted of PBMCs, mostly from graft donor cells, taken 360 days after TCRalphabeta/CD19-depleted stem cell transplant. The receptor's source is a male patient younger than 18 who had a stem cell transplant for acute lymphoblastic leukemia, so the T cells may come from the graft donor. The gene calls are TRBV6-1 and TRBJ1-4, with a possible D match to TRBD1 (5 bases). The CDR3 nucleotides are TGTGCCAGCAGTGATTGGGGCAGATTGGATGATCCTAATGAAAAACTGTTTTTT. It yields the protein CASSDWGRLDDPNEKLFF.